This paragraph reports one T cell receptor beta chain. These data belong to a study of shared T cell receptors in the human thymus. The CDR3 contains 14 residues. The germline V gene encodes CDR1 SNHLY and CDR2 FYNNEI. Trimming stripped 5 bases from V and 4 bases from J, with 14 bases between. Here immunoSEQ multiplex PCR was the method, and the copy in TCRdb shows in-frame clones only, minus some. This sample has just under 550,000 clones, with 75% to 85% found just once. The sample was also linked to a second study, of human thymus T cells.

The source material was thymocytes. The TCR comes from a boy under three years old with a congenital heart defect. The genes are TRBV2 and TRBJ2-5, with D tentatively TRBD1 (5 bases). The CDR3 nucleotides read TGTGCCAGCAGTAGGACATGGTTCGCAGAGACCCAGTACTTC. Translation gives CASSRTWFAETQYF.